These 29 T cell receptor beta chains were all obtained from the same sample, sequenced in a study of blood T cell repertoires in COVID-19. Some clones are missing from TCRdb's copy, which holds only in-frame ones; the method was immunoSEQ multiplex PCR. Here the sample spans 250,000 or so clones, about 80% being singletons. What was sequenced was peripheral blood. The receptors originated from a woman of 80 years or more with acute or convalescent COVID-19.

This clone has a handful of counts. V and J are TRBV5-6 and TRBJ2-7, with a weak D call TRBD2 (5 bases). CDR3 length: 15 amino acids. CDR1 and CDR2 (germline): SGHDT, YYEEEE. Trimming removed 0 bases from V and 3 bases from J, with 13 bases in between. The CDR3 loop reads CASSLARALGYEQYF. The CDR3 nucleotides are TGTGCCAGCAGCTTGGCGCGGGCATTGGGCTACGAGCAGTACTTC.

The chain has TRBV7-2 and TRBJ2-1, with 9 bases identical to TRBD1. From germline, CDR1 is SGHTA and CDR2 FQGNSA. The CDR3 runs 16 residues. The J segment lost 2 bases and the V segment lost 1 base, leaving 3 bases of the junction unmatched. The CDR3 protein is CASSLGTGVTYNEQFF. As DNA, the CDR3 is TGTGCCAGCAGCTTAGGGACAGGGGTGACCTACAATGAGCAGTTCTTC.

In its sample, this clone was seen a few times. The chain recombines TRBV2 with TRBJ1-2; 8 nucleotides align to TRBD1. Germline trimming cut 3 bases from V and 3 bases from J; bases unmatched to any gene: 9. Germline CDR1 is SNHLY and CDR2 is FYNNEI. The length of the CDR3 is 16 residues. This CDR3 is CASSDGSAGQDYGYTF. DNA of the CDR3: TGTGCCAGCAGTGATGGATCTGCGGGACAGGACTATGGCTACACCTTC.

The rearrangement links TRBV4-2 to TRBJ2-1; maybe TRBD1 (5 bases). This CDR3 comprises 15 residues. The ends were cut back, 0 bases at V and 4 bases at J, with 10 bases in the middle. Germline-derived CDR1 and CDR2 are LGHNA and YNFKEQ. Written as DNA, the CDR3 is TGTGCCAGCAGCCAAGATGATAGGGGTTACAATGAGCAGTTCTTC. Its protein product is CASSQDDRGYNEQFF.

This sequence joins TRBV18 and TRBJ2-7, with unresolved D. The CDR3 runs 14 residues. Germline assignment: CDR1 KGHSH and CDR2 LQKENI. Trimming removed 0 bases at V and 5 bases at J, with 11 bases between. CDR3 residues: CASSPPASLHEQYF. The CDR3 coding sequence is TGTGCCAGCTCACCACCCGCAAGCCTCCACGAGCAGTACTTC.

This sequence joins TRBV2 and TRBJ1-1; D gene unclear. CDR3 length: 12 amino acids. V lost 6 bases to trimming and J lost 5 bases, with 10 bases between them. Germline V gives CDR1 SNHLY, CDR2 FYNNEI. CDR3 sequence (DNA): TGTGCCAGCAGCCGAGTGGAGACTGAAGCTTTCTTT. It encodes CASSRVETEAFF. The full variable domain, completed using reference TRBV2 and TRBJ1-1, is EPEVTQTPSHQVTQMGQEVILRCVPISNHLYFYWYRQILGQKVEFLVSFYNNEISEKSEIFDDQFSVERPDGSNFTLKIRSTKLEDSAMYFCASSRVETEAFFGQGTRLTVV.

Turning to this clone: Other DNA sequences in the same sample also yield this CDR3. The rearrangement uses TRBV19 and TRBJ1-2, with 9 nucleotides matching TRBD1. Germline-derived CDR1 and CDR2 are LNHDA and SQIVND (reference sequence). V lost 4 bases and J lost 0; bases outside the gene matches: 0. This CDR3 comprises 14 residues. The DNA of the CDR3 is TGTGCCAGTAGTAGGGACAGGGCTAACTATGGCTACACCTTC. It codes for CASSRDRANYGYTF.

This chain joins TRBV29-1 and TRBJ2-7, with TRBD1 matching 7 bases. Per the germline V gene, CDR1 is SQVTM and CDR2 is ANQGSEA. With V trimmed by 5 bases and J by 4 bases, 8 bases remained unmatched. This CDR3 has 13 amino acids. The CDR3 reads CSVLEGARYEQYF. As DNA, the CDR3 is TGCAGCGTTCTAGAGGGGGCTAGGTACGAGCAGTACTTC.

The rearrangement links TRBV27 to TRBJ1-2; 8 bases line up with TRBD1. Losses at the gene ends were 2 bases for V and 7 bases for J; bases not matched to a gene: 12. CDR3 size: 16 residues. In germline, CDR1 is MNHEY, CDR2 SMNVEV (reference sequence). The CDR3 sequence is CASSLGSDGRGPGYTF. CDR3 sequence (DNA): TGTGCCAGCAGTTTAGGGTCCGACGGCAGGGGGCCTGGCTACACCTTC.

The chain joins TRBV3-1 (or the pseudogene TRBV3-2) to TRBJ1-1; perhaps TRBD1 as D (5 bases). V dropped 0 bases and J dropped 8 bases, with 7 bases sitting between them. This CDR3 has 12 residues. Germline CDR1 is LGHDT and CDR2 is YNNKEL (reference sequence). The CDR3 DNA reads as TGTGCCAGCAGCCAAGACAGGGTGGAAGCTTTCTTT. Translation gives CASSQDRVEAFF.

This chain joins TRBV19 and TRBJ1-2; 8 bases agree with TRBD1. The CDR3 has 14 residues. CDR1 is LNHDA, CDR2 SQIVND, per germline (reference sequence). Trimming removed 5 bases from V and 3 bases from J; junction bases left unmatched: 5. In nucleotides, the CDR3 is TGTGCCAGTAGTGTGACAGGGGTAGACTATGGCTACACCTTC. It encodes CASSVTGVDYGYTF.

The gene calls are TRBV4-1 and TRBJ1-1; 11 nucleotides agree with TRBD1. V dropped 7 bases and J dropped 4; count of bases not matched to a gene: 11. This CDR3 has 16 amino acids. The germline gives CDR1 MGHRA, CDR2 YSYEKL. The CDR3 sequence: CASNSNTGTGGTEAFF. CDR3 bases: TGCGCCAGCAACTCCAACACCGGGACAGGGGGCACTGAAGCTTTCTTT.

The chain carries TRBV7-8 and TRBJ2-7; TRBD2 matches 7 bases. V lost 2 bases and J lost 4; bases outside the gene matches: 8. The length of the CDR3 is 15 residues. Germline V lookup: CDR1 SGHVS, CDR2 FQNEAQ. In nucleotides, the CDR3 is TGTGCCAGCAGCTTAACGTCTAGCGGTAGTTACGAGCAGTACTTC. Protein sequence: CASSLTSSGSYEQYF. Full variable domain (missing parts from reference TRBV7-8 and TRBJ2-7): GAGVSQSPRYKVAKRGQDVALRCDPISGHVSLFWYQQALGQGPEFLTYFQNEAQLDKSGLPSDRFFAERPEGSVSTLKIQRTQQEDSAVYLCASSLTSSGSYEQYFGPGTRLTVT.

The chain employs TRBV6-2 or TRBV6-3 and TRBJ2-7; 8 bases agree with TRBD1. Trimming took 3 bases from V and 3 from J; bases not matched to a gene: 13. The germline CDR1 and CDR2 sequences are MNHEY and SVGEGT. CDR3 length equals 17 residues. The CDR3 sequence: CASSYRPLRDRLYEQYF. CDR3 coding DNA: TGTGCCAGCAGTTATCGCCCGCTTAGGGACAGGCTCTACGAGCAGTACTTC.

J is TRBJ2-4 and V is TRBV19, with D unresolved. The V gene's germline CDR1 is LNHDA and CDR2 SQIVND (reference sequence). V lost 3 bases, J lost 1 base, and 22 bases lay in between. This CDR3 comprises 19 residues. CDR3 bases: TGTGCCAGTAGTATCCCCAACCGACAAAAGGTGATGGCCAAAAACATTCAGTACTTC. Its protein product is CASSIPNRQKVMAKNIQYF.

In this sample, this clone turned up once. This chain links TRBV7-6 with TRBJ1-4, with TRBD1 matching 7 bases. Germline trimming cut 4 bases from V and 7 bases from J; bases unmatched to any gene: 9. There are 15 residues in the CDR3. CDR1 is SGHVS and CDR2 is FNYEAQ in the germline V gene. CDR3 nucleotide sequence: TGTGCCAGCAGCTCCGACAGGGCCCCTGGTGAAAAACTGTTTTTT. It encodes CASSSDRAPGEKLFF.

The chain carries TRBV2 and TRBJ1-6, with D tentatively TRBD1 (5 bases). V lost 7 bases and J lost 6, with 19 bases in between. This CDR3 spans 16 amino acids. Per the germline V gene, CDR1 is SNHLY and CDR2 is FYNNEI. DNA for the CDR3: TGTGCCAGCAATGACGGGCGGGCCGGGGGTAATTCACCCCTCCACTTT. Translated: CASNDGRAGGNSPLHF.

The rearrangement uses TRBV14 and TRBJ2-3; D ambiguous. This CDR3 has 12 residues. The germline V gene has CDR1 SGHDN and CDR2 FVKESK. Trimming removed 6 bases at V and 4 bases at J, with 8 bases between. The CDR3 spells CASRSNADTQYF. The CDR3 nucleotides are TGTGCCAGCAGGAGCAATGCAGATACGCAGTATTTT.

The chain has TRBV6-4 and TRBJ1-2; 9 nucleotides align to TRBD1. J lost 2 bases, V lost 6 bases, and 7 bases had no gene match. This CDR3 is built from 15 residues. CDR1 is MRHNA and CDR2 is SNTAGT in the germline V gene. The CDR3 spells CASRLVDRGNYGYTF. CDR3 DNA: TGTGCCAGCAGACTCGTTGACAGGGGGAACTATGGCTACACCTTC.

This chain's CDR3 is CASSQGRSSGNTIYF. CDR3 sequence (DNA): TGCGCCAGCAGCCAAGGCCGGAGCTCTGGAAACACCATATATTTT. This chain joins TRBV4-1 and TRBJ1-3, with unresolved D. Germline CDR1 is MGHRA and CDR2 is YSYEKL. CDR3 size: 15 residues. The V end was cut by 1 base, the J end by 0 bases, with 7 bases between.

This chain joins TRBV29-1 and TRBJ1-3, with D perhaps TRBD1 (6 bases). This CDR3 has 13 residues. Germline lookup yields CDR1 SQVTM and CDR2 ANQGSEA. The V end was cut by 5 bases, the J end by 0 bases, with 8 bases between. The CDR3 sequence: CSVRGGSGNTIYF. CDR3 sequence (DNA): TGCAGCGTTCGAGGGGGCTCTGGAAACACCATATATTTT.

This chain links TRBV11-2 with TRBJ1-4, with 7 bases lining up with TRBD1. Germline lookup yields CDR1 SGHAT and CDR2 FQNNGV. Trimming at V came to 5 bases and at J to 4 bases, leaving 13 bases not matched to a gene. There are 17 residues in the CDR3. CDR3 sequence: CASSMDRSPWGNEKLFF. The CDR3 DNA is TGTGCCAGCAGCATGGACAGGTCCCCCTGGGGTAATGAAAAACTGTTTTTT. The whole variable domain, filled in from reference TRBV11-2 and TRBJ1-4, reads EAGVAQSPRYKIIEKRQSVAFWCNPISGHATLYWYQQILGQGPKLLIQFQNNGVVDDSQLPKDRFSAERLKGVDSTLKIQPAKLEDSAVYLCASSMDRSPWGNEKLFFGSGTQLSVL.

This clone was seen only once. This rearrangement joins TRBV19 to TRBJ2-1; TRBD2 agrees at 7 bases. The CDR3 totals 13 residues. Looked up from germline, CDR1 is LNHDA and CDR2 is SQIVND (reference sequence). V dropped 6 bases and J dropped 3; count of bases not matched to a gene: 2. DNA for the CDR3: TGTGCCAGTAGCGAGCGGGGCTACAATGAGCAGTTCTTC. This encodes CASSERGYNEQFF. Drawing the rest from reference TRBV19 and TRBJ2-1, the complete variable domain is DGGITQSPKYLFRKEGQNVTLSCEQNLNHDAMYWYRQDPGQGLRLIYYSQIVNDFQKGDIAEGYSVSREKKESFPLTVTSAQKNPTAFYLCASSERGYNEQFFGPGTRLTVL.

The chain is built from TRBV7-9 and TRBJ2-5, with 7 positions matching TRBD1. The germline V gene encodes CDR1 SEHNR and CDR2 FQNEAQ (reference sequence). Losses at the gene ends were 0 bases for V and 5 bases for J; bases not matched to a gene: 3. CDR3 length: 14 amino acids. Written as DNA, the CDR3 is TGTGCCAGCAGCTTAGCAGGGGGCCTGGAGACCCAGTACTTC. Its translation: CASSLAGGLETQYF.

The table lists this clone with a count of one. The chain is built from TRBV18 and TRBJ2-7; 8 nucleotides match TRBD2. The CDR3 has 15 residues. V shed 4 bases, J shed 6 bases, and the junction held 11 bases outside the gene matches. CDR1 is KGHSH, CDR2 LQKENI, per germline. In DNA form, the CDR3 reads TGTGCCAGCTCACAAACGTCCGGGACTAGGGGCGAGCAGTACTTC. It specifies CASSQTSGTRGEQYF.

The chain uses TRBV27 and TRBJ1-4; 8 nucleotides agree with TRBD1. The CDR3 runs to 16 residues. The junction had 12 bases not matched to a gene; V was cut back by 6 bases and J by 6 bases. In germline, CDR1 is MNHEY, CDR2 SMNVEV (reference sequence). In DNA, the CDR3 is TGTGCCAGCAGACACGGCTCCGGGACAGGTTATGAAAAACTGTTTTTT. It specifies CASRHGSGTGYEKLFF.

The chain has TRBV25-1 and TRBJ2-5; 8 bases agree with TRBD2. Germline CDR1 is MGHDK and CDR2 is SYGVNS. This CDR3 has 14 amino acids. The V gene end was trimmed by 9 bases and the J gene end by 5 bases; junction bases not matched to a gene: 11. CDR3 sequence: CARRAGVTWETQYF. The CDR3 DNA follows: TGTGCCAGGAGAGCGGGGGTCACTTGGGAGACCCAGTACTTC. The complete variable domain, with remaining parts taken from reference TRBV25-1 and TRBJ2-5, reads EADIYQTPRYLVIGTGKKITLECSQTMGHDKMYWYQQDPGMELHLIHYSYGVNSTEKGDLSSESTVSRIRTEHFPLTLESARPSHTSQYLCARRAGVTWETQYFGPGTRLLVL.

V gene TRBV12-3 or TRBV12-4 combines with J gene TRBJ2-1; D is unresolved. CDR3 length: 12 residues. V lost 6 bases and J 0 bases, leaving 3 bases between the germline ends. CDR3 loop: CASRSSYNEQFF. The CDR3 bases are TGTGCCAGCAGGAGCTCCTACAATGAGCAGTTCTTC.

This CDR3 reads CASSSTKSHNEQFF. CDR3 in DNA: TGTGCCAGCAGTTCCACTAAATCCCACAATGAGCAGTTCTTC. The chain carries TRBV6-5 and TRBJ2-1; D not resolved. V was cut by 4 bases and J by 5 bases, with 12 bases left in between. Germline values: CDR1 MNHEY, CDR2 SVGAGI. This CDR3 comprises 14 residues.